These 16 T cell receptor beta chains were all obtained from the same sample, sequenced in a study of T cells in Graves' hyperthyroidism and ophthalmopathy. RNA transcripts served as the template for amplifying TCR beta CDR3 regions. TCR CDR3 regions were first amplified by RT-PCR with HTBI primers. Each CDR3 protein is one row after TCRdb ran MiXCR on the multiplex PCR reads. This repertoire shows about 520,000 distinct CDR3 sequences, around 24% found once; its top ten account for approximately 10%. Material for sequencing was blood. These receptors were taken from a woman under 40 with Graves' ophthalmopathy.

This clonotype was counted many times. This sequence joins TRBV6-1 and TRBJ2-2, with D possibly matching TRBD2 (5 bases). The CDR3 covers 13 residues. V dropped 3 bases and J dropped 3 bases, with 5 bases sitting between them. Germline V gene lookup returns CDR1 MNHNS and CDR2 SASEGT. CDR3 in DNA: TGTGCCAGCAGTGAGGAGGACACCGGGGAGCTGTTTTTT. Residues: CASSEEDTGELFF.

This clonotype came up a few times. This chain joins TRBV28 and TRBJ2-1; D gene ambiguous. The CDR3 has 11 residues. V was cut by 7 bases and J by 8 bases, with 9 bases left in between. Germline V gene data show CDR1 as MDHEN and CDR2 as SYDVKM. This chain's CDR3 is CASNNPYEQFF. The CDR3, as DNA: TGTGCCAGCAATAACCCCTATGAGCAGTTCTTC.

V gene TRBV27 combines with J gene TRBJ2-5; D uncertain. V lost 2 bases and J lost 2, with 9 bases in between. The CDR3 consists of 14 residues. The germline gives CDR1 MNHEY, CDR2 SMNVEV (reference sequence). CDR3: CASSLPPAQETQYF. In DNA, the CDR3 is TGTGCCAGCAGTTTACCCCCAGCACAAGAGACCCAGTACTTC.

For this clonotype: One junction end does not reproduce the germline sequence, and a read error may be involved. CDR3: CVIGSSQGYEQYF. CDR3 bases: TGTGTCATCGGAAGCTCACAGGGGTACGAGCAGTACTTC. The V and J genes are TRBV10-3 and TRBJ2-7; 7 bases line up with TRBD1. This CDR3 is 13 amino acids long. Germline CDR1 and CDR2: ENHRY and SYGVKD.

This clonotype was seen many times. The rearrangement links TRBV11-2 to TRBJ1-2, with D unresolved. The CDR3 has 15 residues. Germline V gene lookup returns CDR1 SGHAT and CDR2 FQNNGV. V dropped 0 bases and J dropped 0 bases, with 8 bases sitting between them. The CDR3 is CASSLEGSANYGYTF. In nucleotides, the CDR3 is TGTGCCAGCAGCTTAGAAGGCTCCGCTAACTATGGCTACACCTTC.

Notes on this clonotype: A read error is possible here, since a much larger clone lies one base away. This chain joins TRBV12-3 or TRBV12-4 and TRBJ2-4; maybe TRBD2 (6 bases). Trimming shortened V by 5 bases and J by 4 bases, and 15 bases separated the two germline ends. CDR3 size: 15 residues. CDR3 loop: CASSITIGGKNIQYF. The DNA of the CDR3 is TGTGCCAGCAGTATAACTATCGGGGGAAAAAACATTCAGTACTTC.

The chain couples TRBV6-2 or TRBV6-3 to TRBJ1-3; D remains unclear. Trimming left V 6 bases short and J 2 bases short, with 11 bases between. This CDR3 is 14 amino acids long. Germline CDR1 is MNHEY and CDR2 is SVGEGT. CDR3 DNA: TGTGCCAGCAGAACAACCCTGACTGGAAACACCATATATTTT. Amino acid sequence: CASRTTLTGNTIYF.

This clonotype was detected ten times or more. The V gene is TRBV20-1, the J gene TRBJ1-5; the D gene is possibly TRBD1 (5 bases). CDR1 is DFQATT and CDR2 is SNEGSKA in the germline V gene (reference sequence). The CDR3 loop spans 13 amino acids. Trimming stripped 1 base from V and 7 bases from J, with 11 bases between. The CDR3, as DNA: TGCAGTGCTAGAGCGCAGGGCCGGCAGCCCCAGCATTTT. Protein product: CSARAQGRQPQHF.

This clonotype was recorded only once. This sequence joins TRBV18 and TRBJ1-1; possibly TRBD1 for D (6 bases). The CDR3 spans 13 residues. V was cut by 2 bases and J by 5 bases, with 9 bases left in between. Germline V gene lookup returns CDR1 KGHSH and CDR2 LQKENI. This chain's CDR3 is CASSPSGETEAFF. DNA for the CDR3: TGTGCCAGCTCACCATCAGGGGAAACTGAAGCTTTCTTT. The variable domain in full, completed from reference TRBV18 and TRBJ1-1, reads NAGVMQNPRHLVRRRGQEARLRCSPMKGHSHVYWYRQLPEEGLKFMVYLQKENIIDESGMPKERFSAEFPKEGPSILRIQQVVRGDSAAYFCASSPSGETEAFFGQGTRLTVV.

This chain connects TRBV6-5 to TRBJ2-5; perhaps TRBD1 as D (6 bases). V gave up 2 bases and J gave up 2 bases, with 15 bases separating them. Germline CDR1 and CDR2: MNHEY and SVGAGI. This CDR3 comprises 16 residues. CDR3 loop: CASSYPQGPIQETQYF. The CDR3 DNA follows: TGTGCCAGCAGTTACCCACAGGGCCCTATACAAGAGACCCAGTACTTC.

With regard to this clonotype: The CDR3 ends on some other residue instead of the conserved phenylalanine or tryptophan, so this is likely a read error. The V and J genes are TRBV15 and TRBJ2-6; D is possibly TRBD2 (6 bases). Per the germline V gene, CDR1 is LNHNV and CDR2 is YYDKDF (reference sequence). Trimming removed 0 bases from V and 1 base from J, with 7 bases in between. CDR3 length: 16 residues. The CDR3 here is CATSRERGSGANVLTS. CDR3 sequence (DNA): TGTGCCACCAGCAGAGAGCGGGGATCTGGGGCCAACGTCCTGACTTCC.

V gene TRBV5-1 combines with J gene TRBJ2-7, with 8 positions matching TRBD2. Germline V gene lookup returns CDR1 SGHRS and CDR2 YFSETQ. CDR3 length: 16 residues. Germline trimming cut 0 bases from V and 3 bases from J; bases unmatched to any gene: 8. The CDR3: CASSLAGGAANYEQYF. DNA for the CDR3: TGCGCCAGCAGCTTGGCCGGGGGGGCAGCTAACTACGAGCAGTACTTC.

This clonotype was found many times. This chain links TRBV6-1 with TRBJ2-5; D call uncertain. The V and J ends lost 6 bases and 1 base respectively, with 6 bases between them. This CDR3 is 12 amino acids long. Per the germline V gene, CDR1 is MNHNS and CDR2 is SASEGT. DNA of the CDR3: TGTGCCAGCAGCCGGGCCCAAGAGACCCAGTACTTC. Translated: CASSRAQETQYF.

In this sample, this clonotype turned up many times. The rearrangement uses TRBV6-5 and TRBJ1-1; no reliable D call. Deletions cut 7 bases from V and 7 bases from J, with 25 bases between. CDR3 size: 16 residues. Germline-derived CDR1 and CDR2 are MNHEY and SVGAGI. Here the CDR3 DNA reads TGTGCCAGCATCCGGCCTCCCCCCCGCGAGGGCGATGAAGCTTTCTTT. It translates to CASIRPPPREGDEAFF.

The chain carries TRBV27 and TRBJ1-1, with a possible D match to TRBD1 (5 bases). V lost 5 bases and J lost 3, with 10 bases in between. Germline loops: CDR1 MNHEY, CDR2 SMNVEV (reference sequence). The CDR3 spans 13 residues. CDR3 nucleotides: TGTGCCAGCAGTGGCATAGGGGACACTGAAGCTTTCTTT. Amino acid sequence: CASSGIGDTEAFF.

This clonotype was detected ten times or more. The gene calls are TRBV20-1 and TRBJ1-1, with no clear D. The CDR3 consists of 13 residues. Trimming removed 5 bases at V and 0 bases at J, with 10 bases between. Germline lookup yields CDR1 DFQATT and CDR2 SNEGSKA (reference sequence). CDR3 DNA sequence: TGCAGTGCTTTGCCCAGGCTGAACACTGAAGCTTTCTTT. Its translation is CSALPRLNTEAFF.